The 5 T cell receptor beta chains listed next were all sequenced from one sample in a study of post-analysis software for immune sequencing data. General observations from the study: Four or five TRBV segments occurring more often in patients than controls included TRBV5-6, TRBV5-1 and TRBV20-1.

For these receptors, no antigen is known. Unique-molecular-identifier-tagged TCR beta cDNA libraries were used. A single record per CDR3 protein comes from TCRdb applying MiXCR to the PCR reads. The repertoire consists of around 500,000 distinct CDR3 sequences, with 30% to 40% occurring once and the leading ten covering around 5.9%. The source material was blood. The receptors were sampled from a girl aged 2-17 years with multiple sclerosis.

This clonotype was seen just once. The rearrangement joins TRBV12-3 or TRBV12-4 to TRBJ2-1; 10 bases are a match to TRBD2. Trimming took 6 bases from V and 3 from J; bases not matched to a gene: 11. CDR3 length: 17 residues. DNA for the CDR3: TGTGCCAGCAGCCCAAACCCCGGGACTAGCGTCTACAATGAGCAGTTCTTC. This codes for CASSPNPGTSVYNEQFF.

The genes are TRBV11-2 and TRBJ1-5; D is perhaps TRBD1 (5 bases). There are 18 residues in the CDR3. Germline CDR1 and CDR2: SGHAT and FQNNGV. V was trimmed by 1 base and J by 4 bases, leaving 20 bases between them. The CDR3 spells CASSLAPGPGRPNQPQHF. For the CDR3, the DNA is TGTGCCAGCAGCTTAGCACCGGGGCCCGGGAGGCCAAATCAGCCCCAGCATTTT. Supplemented by reference TRBV11-2 and TRBJ1-5, the full variable domain reads EAGVAQSPRYKIIEKRQSVAFWCNPISGHATLYWYQQILGQGPKLLIQFQNNGVVDDSQLPKDRFSAERLKGVDSTLKIQPAKLEDSAVYLCASSLAPGPGRPNQPQHFGDGTRLSIL.

To note about this clonotype: Compared with germline, one end of the junction differs, possibly owing to a read error. The CDR3 DNA sequence: TGCGCCAGCAGGTTGGAGGGGGGCTACACAGATACGCAGTATTTT. It is translated as CASRLEGGYTDTQYF. The gene calls are TRBV5-1 and TRBJ2-3; D is perhaps TRBD1 or TRBD2 (6 bases each). The CDR3 totals 15 residues. Germline CDR1 is SGHRS and CDR2 is YFSETQ.

The chain recombines TRBV28 with TRBJ2-1; no clear D. The germline V gene has CDR1 MDHEN and CDR2 SYDVKM. Deletions cut 2 bases from V and 7 bases from J, with 3 bases between. This CDR3 comprises 11 residues. In nucleotides, the CDR3 is TGTGCCAGCAGTTTACAAAATGAGCAGTTCTTC. The encoded protein is CASSLQNEQFF. Drawing the rest from reference TRBV28 and TRBJ2-1, the complete variable domain is DVKVTQSSRYLVKRTGEKVFLECVQDMDHENMFWYRQDPGLGLRLIYFSYDVKMKEKGDIPEGYSVSREKKERFSLILESASTNQTSMYLCASSLQNEQFFGPGTRLTVL.

Only a few counts were recorded for this clonotype. The genes are TRBV7-2 and TRBJ2-4, with D perhaps TRBD1 or TRBD2 (5 bases each). CDR3 length: 17 amino acids. V was cut by 7 bases and J by 6 bases, with 25 bases left in between. Looked up from germline, CDR1 is SGHTA and CDR2 is FQGNSA. CDR3 sequence: CASTSHRDRVRGNIQYF. Written as DNA, the CDR3 is TGTGCCAGCACCTCACACCGGGACCGAGTAAGGGGAAACATTCAGTACTTC.